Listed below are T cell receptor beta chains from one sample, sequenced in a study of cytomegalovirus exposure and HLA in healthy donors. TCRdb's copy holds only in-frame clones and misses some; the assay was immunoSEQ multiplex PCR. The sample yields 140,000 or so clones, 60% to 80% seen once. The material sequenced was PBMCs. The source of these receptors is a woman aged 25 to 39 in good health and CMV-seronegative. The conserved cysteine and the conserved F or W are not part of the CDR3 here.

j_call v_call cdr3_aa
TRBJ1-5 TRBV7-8 ASSLRDTGLSNQPQH
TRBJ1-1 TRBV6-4 ASSGQAANTEAF
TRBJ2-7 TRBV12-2 ASRIRAQGAEEQY
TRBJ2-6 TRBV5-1 ATYPGDSGANVLT
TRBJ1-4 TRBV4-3 ASSQANRGLEEKLF
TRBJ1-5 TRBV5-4 ASSSQGSDQPQH
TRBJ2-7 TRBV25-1 ASSEHRQGAGEQY
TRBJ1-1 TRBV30 AWSVARRGNTEAF
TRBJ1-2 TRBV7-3 ASSTGNDYGYT
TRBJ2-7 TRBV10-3 AISESEGFSYEQY
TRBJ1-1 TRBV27 ASSLLQGGEAF
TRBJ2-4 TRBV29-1 SVAETIQY
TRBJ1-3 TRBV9 ASSARGPGNTIY
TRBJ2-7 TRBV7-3 ASSLKAGGVYEQY
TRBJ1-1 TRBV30 AWSKQALTEAF
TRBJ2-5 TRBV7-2 ASSLGAGGQETQY
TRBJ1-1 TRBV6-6 ASTIKGDTEAF
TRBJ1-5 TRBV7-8 ASSLGRQVSNQPQH
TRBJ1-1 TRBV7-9 ASRPGTGGYTNTEAF
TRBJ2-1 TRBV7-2 ASSLVAGVTYNEQF
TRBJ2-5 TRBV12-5 ASAPGTSAREETQY
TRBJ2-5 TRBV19 ASTPGQGRETQY
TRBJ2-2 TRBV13 ASSSRLAGYPEDNTGELF
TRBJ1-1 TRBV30 AWSAGNTEAF
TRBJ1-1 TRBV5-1 ASGSGTEAF
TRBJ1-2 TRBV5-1 ASSFDRGRDYGYT
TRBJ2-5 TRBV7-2 ASSPTSGGYQETQY
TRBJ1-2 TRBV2 ASSERTVNNYGYT
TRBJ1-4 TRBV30 AWSVTGGNEKLF
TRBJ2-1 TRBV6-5 ASNPSGVRNEQF
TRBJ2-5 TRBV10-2 ASSRSGQETQY
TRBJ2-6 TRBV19 ASKAGRNSGANVLT
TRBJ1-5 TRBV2 ASSDTQPQH
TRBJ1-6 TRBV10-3 AIRRDLGSPLH
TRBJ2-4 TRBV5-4 ASSLGRLTKNIQY
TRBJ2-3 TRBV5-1 ASSPTLSGGATDTQY
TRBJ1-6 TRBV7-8 ASSRGQTNSPLH
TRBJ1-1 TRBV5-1 ASSLTGTLNTEAF
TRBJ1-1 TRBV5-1 ASSLAGGYTEAF